This T cell receptor (beta chain) was documented in a study of Graves' ophthalmopathy and Graves' hyperthyroidism. CAS ≥3, NOSPECS ≥4, moderate-to-severe activity and duration under 3 months marked donors with ophthalmopathy. Patients with other autoimmune diseases, uncontrolled infections, pregnancy or lactation were excluded. Regarding this clonotype: Its target is not known.

J gave up 2 bases and V 5 bases, and 4 bases lay outside the gene matches. The V gene's germline CDR1 is SNHLY and CDR2 FYNNEI. The CDR3 consists of 14 residues. Using RNA transcripts, the TCR beta CDR3 regions were amplified. The authors performed first-round RT-PCR with HTBI primers and then a second-round multiplex PCR. TCRdb ran MiXCR on the multiplex PCR reads and lists one entry per CDR3 protein. The table has over 150,000 distinct CDR3 sequences, approximately 38% seen once; the top ten hold around 5.8%. Overall study findings and caveats: Most expanded thyroid clonotypes above 0.001 frequency also appeared in blood. The model predicted progression of ophthalmopathy with a sensitivity of about 70%, and its specificity was 72.22%.

The V gene is TRBV2, the J gene TRBJ2-5; 8 nucleotides align to TRBD1. Input material: peripheral blood. This sequence was found in a middle-aged woman with Graves' ophthalmopathy. The CDR3 sequence is CASSQDRAQETQYF. CDR3 nucleotides: TGTGCCAGCAGTCAGGACAGGGCTCAAGAGACCCAGTACTTC. Drawing the rest from reference TRBV2 and TRBJ2-5, the complete variable domain is EPEVTQTPSHQVTQMGQEVILRCVPISNHLYFYWYRQILGQKVEFLVSFYNNEISEKSEIFDDQFSVERPDGSNFTLKIRSTKLEDSAMYFCASSQDRAQETQYFGPGTRLLVL.